These 27 T cell receptor beta chains originate from one sample sequenced in a study of T cells in Graves' hyperthyroidism and ophthalmopathy. RNA transcripts were the template for amplifying TCR beta CDR3 regions. The HTBI primer set was used in a first-round RT-PCR of the TCR CDR3. TCRdb recomputed calls from the multiplex PCR reads with MiXCR, one row per CDR3 protein. The sample has approximately 600,000 distinct CDR3 sequences, about 15% seen once. Sequenced sample: blood. These receptor sequences come from a woman in her thirties with Graves' hyperthyroidism that later progressed to Graves' ophthalmopathy.

This clonotype was seen at least ten times. The chain combines TRBV10-3 with TRBJ2-5; tentatively, D is TRBD1 or TRBD2 (5 bases each). V gave up 0 bases and J gave up 4 bases, with 9 bases separating them. CDR3 length: 14 amino acids. Germline-derived CDR1 and CDR2 are ENHRY and SYGVKD. In DNA form, the CDR3 reads TGTGCCATCAGTGAGTCCGGGGCTGGAGAGACCCAGTACTTC. Residues: CAISESGAGETQYF.

This clonotype showed up many times. The rearrangement links TRBV27 to TRBJ2-5; D is possibly TRBD1 (5 bases). Per germline, CDR1 MNHEY and CDR2 SMNVEV (reference sequence). The ends were cut back, 0 bases at V and 7 bases at J, with 15 bases in the middle. The CDR3 length is 15 residues. The chain's CDR3 is CASSLSYGQGGTQYF. CDR3 in DNA: TGTGCCAGCAGTTTATCGTATGGGCAGGGTGGGACCCAGTACTTC.

The table lists this clonotype with many counts. J is TRBJ1-5 and V is TRBV12-3 or TRBV12-4, with a possible D match to TRBD1 (6 bases). The germline V and J ends were trimmed by 5 bases and 8 bases, with 16 bases remaining between them. This CDR3 contains 14 residues. In nucleotides, the CDR3 is TGTGCCAGCAGTCCAGGGGAGGGATTGAAGCCCCAGCATTTT. This gives the protein CASSPGEGLKPQHF.

This clonotype was seen at least ten times. The V gene is TRBV19, the J gene TRBJ1-5; D gene ambiguous. Germline CDR1 reads LNHDA; CDR2 reads SQIVND (reference sequence). V dropped 5 bases and J dropped 0 bases, with 5 bases sitting between them. This CDR3 comprises 13 residues. DNA of the CDR3: TGTGCCAGTAGTCACAGTAGCAATCAGCCCCAGCATTTT. Protein sequence: CASSHSSNQPQHF.

This clonotype has a count of ten or more. The CDR3 protein is CSARRTGTDTQYF. DNA of the CDR3: TGCAGTGCTAGAAGGACAGGCACAGATACGCAGTATTTT. The chain combines TRBV20-1 with TRBJ2-3, with D perhaps TRBD1 (6 bases). V was pared by 2 bases and J by 1 base, with 7 bases between. Germline V gene sequence: CDR1 DFQATT, CDR2 SNEGSKA (reference sequence). The CDR3 has 13 amino acids.

The chain employs TRBV3-1 and TRBJ2-7, with 12 positions matching TRBD2. The ends lost 2 bases at V and 5 bases at J; junction bases unmatched: 4. This CDR3 spans 15 amino acids. Per germline, CDR1 LGHDT and CDR2 YNNKEL (reference sequence). The CDR3 DNA follows: TGTGCCAGCAGCCAAAGACTAGCGGGAGCCAACGAGCAGTACTTC. Translating it yields CASSQRLAGANEQYF.

This clonotype has at least ten counts. V gene TRBV7-3 combines with J gene TRBJ1-5; tentatively, D is TRBD1 (5 bases). With 5 bases removed from V and 9 bases from J, the gap between germline ends came to 14 bases. Germline V gene data show CDR1 as SGHTA and CDR2 as FQGTGA. The CDR3 runs 13 residues. The CDR3 DNA reads TGTGCCAGCAGCGCGAACGTGCAGGGGCCCCAGCATTTT. It is translated as CASSANVQGPQHF.

As for this clonotype: This may stem from a read error, because a much larger clone lies one nucleotide away. The chain carries TRBV30 and TRBJ2-1, with 8 nucleotides matching TRBD2. The junction had 7 bases not matched to a gene; V was cut back by 4 bases and J by 8 bases. Germline V gene sequence: CDR1 GTSNPN, CDR2 SVGIG (reference sequence). The CDR3 has 13 residues. Here the CDR3 reads CAWIPGLDHEQFF. For the CDR3, the DNA is TGTGCCTGGATCCCGGGACTAGATCATGAGCAGTTCTTC.

V gene TRBV5-1 combines with J gene TRBJ2-2, with 7 bases lining up with TRBD1. CDR3 length equals 15 residues. The J segment lost 1 base and the V segment lost 4 bases, leaving 4 bases of the junction unmatched. Germline V gives CDR1 SGHRS, CDR2 YFSETQ. The CDR3 DNA sequence: TGCGCCAGCAGCCCCGGGGACAGGAACACCGGGGAGCTGTTTTTT. It translates to CASSPGDRNTGELFF.

This sequence joins TRBV9 and TRBJ1-1; tentative D call: TRBD1 (6 bases). The V end lost 5 bases, the J end lost 1 base, and 21 bases lay between the germline ends. The germline gives CDR1 SGDLS, CDR2 YYNGEE. This CDR3 region has 17 residues. As DNA, the CDR3 is TGTGCCAGCAGTCCAAAATCGGGGGGGCCTAGGAACACTGAAGCTTTCTTT. It translates to CASSPKSGGPRNTEAFF.

This clonotype was picked up many times. The chain couples TRBV6-1 to TRBJ1-2; perhaps TRBD1 as D (6 bases). The CDR3 contains 15 residues. Germline V gene data show CDR1 as MNHNS and CDR2 as SASEGT. Trimming pared 5 bases from V and 6 bases from J, leaving 19 bases between. The CDR3 nucleotides read TGTGCCAGCAGTCTCATCAGGGGAACGCCCCATGGCTACACCTTC. Amino acid sequence: CASSLIRGTPHGYTF.

In this sample, this clonotype turned up many times. The rearrangement links TRBV11-2 to TRBJ2-1, with TRBD2 identical over 9 bases. Trimming at V came to 0 bases and at J to 3 bases, leaving 15 bases not matched to a gene. Germline V lookup: CDR1 SGHAT, CDR2 FQNNGV. The length of the CDR3 is 20 residues. The CDR3 protein is CASSLDVGLATGGGYNEQFF. The CDR3 bases are TGTGCCAGCAGCTTAGACGTAGGACTAGCGACGGGTGGTGGCTACAATGAGCAGTTCTTC. The entire variable domain, with the rest obtained from reference TRBV11-2 and TRBJ2-1, is as follows: EAGVAQSPRYKIIEKRQSVAFWCNPISGHATLYWYQQILGQGPKLLIQFQNNGVVDDSQLPKDRFSAERLKGVDSTLKIQPAKLEDSAVYLCASSLDVGLATGGGYNEQFFGPGTRLTVL.

This clonotype was found many times. The chain carries TRBV7-9 and TRBJ2-5; tentative D call: TRBD1 (5 bases). The germline gives CDR1 SEHNR, CDR2 FQNEAQ (reference sequence). CDR3 length: 14 residues. Deletions cut 5 bases from V and 2 bases from J, with 12 bases between. CDR3 coding DNA: TGTGCCAGCAGCGCCCGGACACCTCAAGAGACCCAGTACTTC. This sequence encodes CASSARTPQETQYF.

The chain recombines TRBV4-3 with TRBJ2-5; tentatively, D is TRBD1 or TRBD2 (6 bases each). Germline CDR1 and CDR2: LGHNA and YSLEER. CDR3 length equals 15 residues. Trimming removed 0 bases from V and 5 bases from J, with 13 bases in between. CDR3 in amino acids: CASSQDTGRRETQYF. DNA of the CDR3: TGCGCCAGCAGCCAAGACACAGGGAGGCGGGAGACCCAGTACTTC.

This clonotype was seen only a few times. This chain joins TRBV4-1 and TRBJ1-3; D is possibly TRBD1 (5 bases). Germline assignment: CDR1 MGHRA and CDR2 YSYEKL. The CDR3 has 16 residues. V was shortened by 0 bases and J by 5 bases, with 14 bases between the two germline ends. The chain's CDR3 is CASSQDRYWGRNTIYF. Written as DNA, the CDR3 is TGCGCCAGCAGCCAAGATCGCTACTGGGGACGAAACACCATATATTTT.

The chain is built from TRBV24-1 and TRBJ2-3; D not resolved. Germline assignment: CDR1 KGHDR and CDR2 SFDVKD. Trimming shortened V by 5 bases and J by 0 bases, and 8 bases separated the two germline ends. The CDR3 covers 14 residues. The DNA for the CDR3 is TGTGCCACCAGTGCGGCAGACAGCACAGATACGCAGTATTTT. This gives the protein CATSAADSTDTQYF.

This clonotype was seen many times. The chain couples TRBV28 to TRBJ1-5; no clear D. V was pared by 6 bases and J by 5 bases, with 20 bases between. Germline CDR1 and CDR2: MDHEN and SYDVKM. CDR3 length: 16 residues. The CDR3 region is CASSLLVTTTHQPQHF. CDR3 coding DNA: TGTGCCAGCAGCTTACTCGTAACGACGACCCATCAGCCCCAGCATTTT.

With regard to this clonotype: A read error is possible here, since a much larger clone lies one base away. CDR3 DNA sequence: TGTGCCACCAGTGACGGCTACTACGAGCAGTACTTC. As protein: CATSDGYYEQYF. The chain joins TRBV24-1 to TRBJ2-7, with D hard to call. Germline V gene lookup returns CDR1 KGHDR and CDR2 SFDVKD. This CDR3 contains 12 residues. V lost 4 bases, J lost 3 bases, and 6 bases lay in between.

Regarding this clonotype: Since a much larger clone is just one base distant, this may be a read error. This rearrangement joins TRBV7-8 to TRBJ2-5; TRBD2 matches 8 bases. There are 15 residues in the CDR3. The germline V gene has CDR1 SGHVS and CDR2 FQNEAQ. The CDR3 DNA is TGTGTCAGCAGCCCACCCGGGACTAGAGGGGAGACCCAGTACTTC. This gives the protein CVSSPPGTRGETQYF.

This clonotype showed up many times. V gene TRBV2 combines with J gene TRBJ2-1; D is unresolved. Germline V gene data show CDR1 as SNHLY and CDR2 as FYNNEI. This CDR3 comprises 12 residues. Trimming took 8 bases from V and 0 from J, leaving 5 bases between them. CDR3: CASQSSYNEQFF. CDR3 coding DNA: TGTGCCAGCCAGAGCTCCTACAATGAGCAGTTCTTC.

This clonotype was seen repeatedly, ten times or more. The chain recombines TRBV2 with TRBJ2-3; D is unresolved. The V and J ends lost 5 bases and 4 bases respectively, with 10 bases between them. The germline V gene encodes CDR1 SNHLY and CDR2 FYNNEI. The CDR3 spans 13 residues. The CDR3 reads CASSFLGADTQYF. In nucleotides, the CDR3 is TGTGCCAGCAGTTTCTTAGGAGCAGATACGCAGTATTTT.

Many counts were recorded for this clonotype. The chain combines TRBV12-3 or TRBV12-4 with TRBJ2-1; the D gene is possibly TRBD2 (6 bases). Trimming removed 2 bases from V and 8 bases from J, with 10 bases in between. There are 13 residues in the CDR3. CDR3 amino acids: CASSLMWGDEQFF. The CDR3 DNA reads TGTGCCAGCAGTTTAATGTGGGGGGATGAGCAGTTCTTC.

The chain is built from TRBV28 and TRBJ2-5; D perhaps matches TRBD1 (5 bases). Trimming cost V 5 bases and J 4 bases, with 14 bases left between them. The germline V gene has CDR1 MDHEN and CDR2 SYDVKM. This CDR3 contains 14 residues. CDR3 sequence reads: CASSPFREGETQYF. DNA for the CDR3: TGTGCCAGCAGTCCCTTCAGGGAAGGAGAGACCCAGTACTTC. The full variable domain, its missing parts supplied by reference TRBV28 and TRBJ2-5, is DVKVTQSSRYLVKRTGEKVFLECVQDMDHENMFWYRQDPGLGLRLIYFSYDVKMKEKGDIPEGYSVSREKKERFSLILESASTNQTSMYLCASSPFREGETQYFGPGTRLLVL.

This clonotype was observed at least ten times. The chain joins TRBV11-3 to TRBJ2-7; D may be TRBD1 (6 bases). There are 11 residues in the CDR3. V was shortened by 5 bases and J by 6 bases, with 8 bases between the two germline ends. CDR1 is SGHNT and CDR2 is YENEEA in the germline V gene. CDR3 residues: CASSDRSEQYF. The CDR3 coding sequence is TGTGCCAGCAGCGACAGGAGCGAGCAGTACTTC. Full variable domain (remainder filled in from reference TRBV11-3 and TRBJ2-7): EAGVVQSPRYKIIEKKQPVAFWCNPISGHNTLYWYLQNLGQGPELLIRYENEEAVDDSQLPKDRFSAERLKGVDSTLKIQPAELGDSAVYLCASSDRSEQYFGPGTRLTVT.

This clonotype showed up many times. The J gene is TRBJ2-3, the V gene TRBV2, with D maybe TRBD2 (5 bases). The germline V gene encodes CDR1 SNHLY and CDR2 FYNNEI. V was trimmed by 7 bases and J by 0 bases, leaving 14 bases between them. The CDR3 loop spans 15 amino acids. The CDR3 DNA is TGTGCCAGCACCTCCTCGAGGGCTAGCACAGATACGCAGTATTTT. Protein: CASTSSRASTDTQYF.

This clonotype occurred many times. The chain combines TRBV18 with TRBJ2-3; no reliable D call. The germline CDR1 and CDR2 sequences are KGHSH and LQKENI. Trimming removed 3 bases from V and 7 bases from J, with 11 bases in between. This CDR3 spans 13 amino acids. The CDR3 DNA sequence: TGTGCCAGCTCACCGGACCCACCAAATACGCAGTATTTT. Translating gives CASSPDPPNTQYF.

This clonotype was recorded at least ten times. The chain carries TRBV4-1 and TRBJ2-2; 9 bases match TRBD2. V shed 1 base, J shed 6 bases, and the junction held 12 bases outside the gene matches. The CDR3 totals 18 residues. Germline loops: CDR1 MGHRA, CDR2 YSYEKL. CDR3 bases: TGCGCCAGCAGCCAAGGGGCCCTAGGGCTAGCGGGATCCGGGGAGCTGTTTTTT. It translates to CASSQGALGLAGSGELFF.